A single sample is the source of the 23 T cell receptor beta chains below, sequenced in a study of STAT5B mutations in CD4+ large granular lymphocyte leukemia. TCRdb keeps only in-frame clones here, not all; method: immunoSEQ multiplex PCR. The table has around 8,100 clones, over 70% seen once. The source material was PBMCs. These receptors were obtained from a woman in her sixties or seventies with CD4+ T-cell large granular lymphocyte leukemia.

The chain couples TRBV20-1 to TRBJ1-1; no firm D call. Germline V gene lookup returns CDR1 DFQATT and CDR2 SNEGSKA (reference sequence). V was pared by 7 bases and J by 3 bases, with 9 bases between. The CDR3 contains 11 residues. Here the CDR3 DNA reads TGCAGTGGGGAACCGGACACTGAAGCTTTCTTT. Residues: CSGEPDTEAFF.

In DNA, the CDR3 is TGTGCCAGCAGTCTCCTCAGAGCAACTAATGAAAAACTGTTTTTT. Its protein is CASSLLRATNEKLFF. The gene calls are TRBV27 and TRBJ1-4; no definite D call. The CDR3 contains 15 residues. From germline, CDR1 is MNHEY and CDR2 SMNVEV (reference sequence). The ends were cut back, 5 bases at V and 0 bases at J, with 10 bases in the middle.

The table lists this clone with a count of one. The chain joins TRBV5-1 to TRBJ2-5; TRBD1 agrees at 11 bases. Germline CDR1 SGHRS, CDR2 YFSETQ. The CDR3 spans 15 residues. Trimming took 4 bases from V and 5 from J; bases not matched to a gene: 7. As DNA, the CDR3 is TGCGCCAGCAGCCCCGGGACAGGGGGATTGGAGACCCAGTACTTC. Translated: CASSPGTGGLETQYF. Variable domain in full (rest from reference TRBV5-1 and TRBJ2-5): KAGVTQTPRYLIKTRGQQVTLSCSPISGHRSVSWYQQTPGQGLQFLFEYFSETQRNKGNFPGRFSGRQFSNSRSEMNVSTLELGDSALYLCASSPGTGGLETQYFGPGTRLLVL.

This rearrangement joins TRBV6-5 to TRBJ2-1, with unresolved D. Germline lookup yields CDR1 MNHEY and CDR2 SVGAGI. There are 15 residues in the CDR3. V shed 3 bases and J shed 4 bases, with 13 bases lying between them. CDR3 amino acids: CASSYGRSAYNEQFF. The CDR3, as DNA: TGTGCCAGCAGTTATGGGCGTAGTGCATACAATGAGCAGTTCTTC.

This sequence joins TRBV7-2 and TRBJ2-2, with 10 bases aligning to TRBD2. Germline V lookup: CDR1 SGHTA, CDR2 FQGNSA. This CDR3 region has 14 residues. The junction had 2 bases not matched to a gene; V was cut back by 8 bases and J by 2 bases. CDR3 amino acids: CASRTSGNTGELFF. CDR3 in DNA: TGTGCCAGCCGGACTAGCGGTAACACCGGGGAGCTGTTTTTT.

J is TRBJ2-2 and V is TRBV28, with D perhaps matching TRBD2 (6 bases). Germline assignment: CDR1 MDHEN and CDR2 SYDVKM. Trimming removed 2 bases at V and 5 bases at J, with 9 bases between. The CDR3 totals 14 residues. The CDR3 loop reads CASSLIAGTGELFF. The CDR3 DNA follows: TGTGCCAGCAGTTTAATTGCGGGAACCGGGGAGCTGTTTTTT. The whole variable domain, remainder taken from reference TRBV28 and TRBJ2-2, is DVKVTQSSRYLVKRTGEKVFLECVQDMDHENMFWYRQDPGLGLRLIYFSYDVKMKEKGDIPEGYSVSREKKERFSLILESASTNQTSMYLCASSLIAGTGELFFGEGSRLTVL.

The V gene is TRBV7-9, the J gene TRBJ1-4; D uncertain. Germline CDR1 reads SEHNR; CDR2 reads FQNEAQ (reference sequence). V gave up 5 bases and J gave up 8 bases, with 6 bases separating them. The CDR3 runs 11 residues. The CDR3 sequence is CASSPGEKLFF. DNA for the CDR3: TGTGCCAGCAGCCCGGGGGAAAAACTGTTTTTT.

This clone appeared a single time. The chain recombines TRBV7-2 with TRBJ2-3, with 10 bases aligning to TRBD2. The trim removed 1 base at V and 5 bases at J, leaving 3 bases unmatched. There are 15 residues in the CDR3. Germline V gives CDR1 SGHTA, CDR2 FQGNSA. CDR3 in DNA: TGTGCCAGCAGCTTAGGGAGCGGGAGGGTAGATACGCAGTATTTT. Its translation is CASSLGSGRVDTQYF.

The rearrangement joins TRBV28 to TRBJ1-2; no clear D gene. The CDR3 is made up of 16 amino acids. V lost 3 bases to trimming and J lost 3 bases, with 17 bases between them. Per the germline V gene, CDR1 is MDHEN and CDR2 is SYDVKM. CDR3 amino acids: CASSFPSGGLDYGYTF. The CDR3 DNA reads TGTGCCAGCAGTTTCCCCTCAGGTGGGCTGGACTATGGCTACACCTTC.

The chain carries TRBV10-3 and TRBJ2-6, with D possibly being TRBD2 (6 bases). V was clipped by 5 bases and J by 4 bases, with 15 bases between them. Germline CDR1 and CDR2: ENHRY and SYGVKD. This CDR3 is 16 amino acids long. The CDR3 bases are TGTGCCATCAGTTTTGATAGCGGATCCGGGGCCAACGTCCTGACTTTC. Protein product: CAISFDSGSGANVLTF.

V usage is TRBV29-1 and J usage is TRBJ1-2; D uncertain. The germline CDR1 and CDR2 sequences are SQVTM and ANQGSEA. The ends were cut back, 4 bases at V and 6 bases at J, with 18 bases in the middle. The CDR3 length is 14 residues. The chain's CDR3 is CSVARRQASNGYTF. The CDR3 nucleotides are TGCAGCGTTGCCCGGCGGCAGGCGTCCAATGGCTACACCTTC.

This clone showed up just a few times. The V and J genes are TRBV5-1 and TRBJ1-1, with D unclear. Germline lookup yields CDR1 SGHRS and CDR2 YFSETQ. Trimming left V 0 bases short and J 1 base short, with 7 bases between. CDR3 length: 14 amino acids. The CDR3 sequence is CASSLGGENTEAFF. CDR3 coding DNA: TGCGCCAGCAGCTTGGGGGGAGAGAACACTGAAGCTTTCTTT.

This clone was recorded a few times. V and J are TRBV10-3 and TRBJ1-2; the match to TRBD1 covers 9 bases. Germline CDR1 and CDR2: ENHRY and SYGVKD. V gave up 8 bases and J gave up 6 bases; unmatched junction bases: 10. CDR3 length: 14 residues. CDR3 sequence: CAIVEGQGGDGYTF. For the CDR3, the DNA is TGTGCCATCGTGGAGGGACAGGGAGGTGATGGCTACACCTTC.

The rearrangement uses TRBV29-1 and TRBJ1-2, with 8 positions matching TRBD1. CDR3 length: 11 amino acids. The ends lost 7 bases at V and 5 bases at J; junction bases unmatched: 3. CDR1 is SQVTM and CDR2 is ANQGSEA in the germline V gene. The CDR3 is CSDRTGYGYTF. The CDR3 nucleotides are TGCAGCGACAGGACAGGGTATGGCTACACCTTC.

This chain joins TRBV6-1 and TRBJ2-2; 7 positions match TRBD2. The CDR3 has 14 residues. Germline assignment: CDR1 MNHNS and CDR2 SASEGT. V gave up 4 bases and J gave up 5 bases; unmatched junction bases: 4. As DNA, the CDR3 is TGTGCCAGCAGTGTACTAGCGCTGACCGGGGAGCTGTTTTTT. Encoded protein: CASSVLALTGELFF.

The chain recombines TRBV5-4 with TRBJ2-2; 7 bases line up with TRBD1. The V and J ends lost 3 bases and 6 bases, in that order; junction bases with no gene match: 5. The CDR3 length is 14 residues. The germline CDR1 and CDR2 sequences are SGHNT and YYREEE (reference sequence). This chain's CDR3 is CASSSGTDPGELFF. In DNA, the CDR3 is TGTGCCAGCAGCTCCGGGACAGACCCCGGGGAGCTGTTTTTT.

This rearrangement joins TRBV29-1 to TRBJ2-1; TRBD2 aligns across 10 bases. Trimming cost V 1 base and J 0 bases; bases outside gene matches: 6. Germline V gene sequence: CDR1 SQVTM, CDR2 ANQGSEA. This CDR3 spans 17 amino acids. The DNA of the CDR3 is TGCAGCGTTGAAGGGCTAGCGGGAGTTTCCTCCTACAATGAGCAGTTCTTC. It yields the protein CSVEGLAGVSSYNEQFF.

V usage is TRBV28 and J usage is TRBJ2-1, with 9 bases that match TRBD2. The length of the CDR3 is 17 residues. Germline-derived CDR1 and CDR2 are MDHEN and SYDVKM. V was pared by 5 bases and J by 4 bases, with 12 bases of the junction left unmatched. The CDR3 DNA reads as TGTGCCAGCAGTCCCCCCAGCGGGAGGCGGATTTACAATGAGCAGTTCTTC. Translated, it gives CASSPPSGRRIYNEQFF.

This chain connects TRBV4-1 to TRBJ1-2; a weak D match, TRBD1 (5 bases). CDR1 is MGHRA and CDR2 is YSYEKL in the germline V gene. This CDR3 is built from 15 residues. Trimming stripped 2 bases from V and 5 bases from J, with 15 bases between. CDR3 sequence reads: CASSQNLGGGYGYTF. The CDR3 nucleotides read TGCGCCAGCAGCCAAAACCTCGGGGGAGGGTATGGCTACACCTTC.

The sample holds a few counts of this clone. The chain employs TRBV5-4 and TRBJ1-4, with D unresolved. This CDR3 is built from 15 residues. V lost 4 bases and J 5 bases, leaving 15 bases between the germline ends. Germline CDR1 SGHNT, CDR2 YYREEE (reference sequence). Written as DNA, the CDR3 is TGTGCCAGCAGCATTGATCAAGGGTACAATGAAAAACTGTTTTTT. Protein sequence: CASSIDQGYNEKLFF.

This clone showed up just a few times. The chain couples TRBV11-2 to TRBJ2-7, with a possible D match to TRBD2 (6 bases). Germline values: CDR1 SGHAT, CDR2 FQNNGV. V lost 5 bases and J lost 7, with 21 bases in between. The CDR3 runs to 15 residues. Here the CDR3 reads CASSTDGGSGLEQYF. The DNA for the CDR3 is TGTGCCAGCAGCACAGACGGGGGATCCGGCTTGGAGCAGTACTTC.

The V and J genes are TRBV19 and TRBJ2-1; 9 nucleotides align to TRBD2. The V and J ends lost 10 bases and 9 bases, in that order; junction bases with no gene match: 7. CDR1 and CDR2 (germline): LNHDA, SQIVND (reference sequence). The CDR3 has 12 amino acids. This CDR3 is CAIGGLAGEQFF. CDR3 bases: TGTGCCATCGGGGGACTAGCCGGTGAGCAGTTCTTC.

The V gene is TRBV4-1, the J gene TRBJ1-2; no reliable D call. Germline V lookup: CDR1 MGHRA, CDR2 YSYEKL. The CDR3 extends over 14 amino acids. V was shortened by 1 base and J by 0 bases, with 6 bases between the two germline ends. This chain's CDR3 is CASSQVGANYGYTF. CDR3 DNA sequence: TGCGCCAGCAGCCAAGTCGGAGCTAACTATGGCTACACCTTC.